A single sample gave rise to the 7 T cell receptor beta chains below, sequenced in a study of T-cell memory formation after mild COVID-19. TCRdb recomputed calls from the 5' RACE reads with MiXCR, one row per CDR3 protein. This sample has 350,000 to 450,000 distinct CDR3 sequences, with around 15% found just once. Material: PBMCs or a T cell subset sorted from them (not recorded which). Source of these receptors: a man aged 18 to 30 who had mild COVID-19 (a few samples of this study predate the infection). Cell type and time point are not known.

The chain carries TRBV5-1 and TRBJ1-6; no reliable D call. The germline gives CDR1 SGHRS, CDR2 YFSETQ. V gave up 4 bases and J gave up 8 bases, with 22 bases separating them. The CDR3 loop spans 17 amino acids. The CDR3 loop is CASSRTSVPRSDSPLHF. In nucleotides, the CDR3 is TGCGCCAGCAGCCGCACGTCCGTCCCTCGGAGTGATTCACCCCTCCACTTT.

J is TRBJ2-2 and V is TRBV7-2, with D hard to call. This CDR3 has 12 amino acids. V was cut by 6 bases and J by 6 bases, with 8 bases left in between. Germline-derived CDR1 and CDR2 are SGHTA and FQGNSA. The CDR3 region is CASRRHAGELFF. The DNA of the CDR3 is TGTGCCAGCAGACGTCACGCCGGGGAGCTGTTTTTT.

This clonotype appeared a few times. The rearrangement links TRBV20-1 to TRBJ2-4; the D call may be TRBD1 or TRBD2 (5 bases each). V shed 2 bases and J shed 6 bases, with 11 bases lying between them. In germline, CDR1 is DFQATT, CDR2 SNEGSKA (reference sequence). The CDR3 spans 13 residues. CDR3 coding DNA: TGCAGTGCTAGAATCCAGGGACCAAACATTCAGTACTTC. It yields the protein CSARIQGPNIQYF.

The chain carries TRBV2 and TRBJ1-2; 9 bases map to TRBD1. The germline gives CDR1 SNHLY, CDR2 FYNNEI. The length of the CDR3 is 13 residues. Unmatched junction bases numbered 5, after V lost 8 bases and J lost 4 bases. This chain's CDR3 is CASAGQGSYGYTF. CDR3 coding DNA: TGTGCCAGCGCCGGACAGGGGAGCTATGGCTACACCTTC.

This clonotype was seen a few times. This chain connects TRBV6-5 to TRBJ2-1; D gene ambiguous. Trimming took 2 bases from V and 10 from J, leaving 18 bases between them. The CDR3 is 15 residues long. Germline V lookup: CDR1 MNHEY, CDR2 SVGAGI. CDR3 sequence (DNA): TGTGCCAGCAGTTACCAGTCGGGCGTACTTATCGAGCAGTTCTTC. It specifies CASSYQSGVLIEQFF.

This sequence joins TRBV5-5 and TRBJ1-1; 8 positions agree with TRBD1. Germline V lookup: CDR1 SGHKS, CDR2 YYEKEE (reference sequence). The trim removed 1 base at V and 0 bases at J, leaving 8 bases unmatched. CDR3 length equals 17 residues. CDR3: CASSLMTGDRLNTEAFF. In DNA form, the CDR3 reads TGTGCCAGCAGCTTGATGACAGGGGATCGGTTGAACACTGAAGCTTTCTTT.

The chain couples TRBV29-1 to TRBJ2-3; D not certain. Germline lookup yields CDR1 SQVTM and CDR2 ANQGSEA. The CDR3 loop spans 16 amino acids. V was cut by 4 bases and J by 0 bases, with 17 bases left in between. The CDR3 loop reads CSVATLASSSTDTQYF. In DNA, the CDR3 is TGCAGCGTTGCAACTTTGGCTTCATCTAGCACAGATACGCAGTATTTT.